Below are 8 T cell receptor beta chains sequenced from a single sample in a study of T cell responses to AZD1222 COVID-19 vaccine. Using immunoSEQ multiplex PCR, the repertoire was profiled, and TCRdb retains in-frame clones only, with some absent. The sample holds 150,000 to 200,000 clones, 85% to 95% seen once. The sample in question was peripheral blood, obtained on day 0 of AZD1222 vaccination. The source is an adult in good health.

The V call is TRBV20-1, the J call TRBJ1-2; D not certain. The CDR3 totals 11 residues. Trimming removed 6 bases at V and 4 bases at J, with 9 bases between. Germline CDR1 reads DFQATT; CDR2 reads SNEGSKA (reference sequence). The CDR3 nucleotides read TGCAGTGCCGACTCCCTCTATGGCTACACCTTC. Its protein is CSADSLYGYTF.

This sequence joins TRBV27 and TRBJ1-2, with D maybe TRBD1 (5 bases). In germline, CDR1 is MNHEY, CDR2 SMNVEV (reference sequence). This CDR3 region has 12 residues. Trimming removed 8 bases at V and 7 bases at J, with 14 bases between. This CDR3 reads CASGSPGVGYTF. DNA for the CDR3: TGTGCCAGCGGCTCCCCGGGGGTTGGCTACACCTTC.

This clone appeared a single time. The genes are TRBV6-4 and TRBJ2-1; 7 bases map to TRBD2. CDR3 length: 14 residues. The V and J ends lost 4 bases and 8 bases, in that order; junction bases with no gene match: 8. The germline V gene encodes CDR1 MRHNA and CDR2 SNTAGT. This CDR3 is CASSVLGGADEQFF. CDR3 nucleotides: TGTGCCAGCAGTGTGTTGGGAGGGGCTGATGAGCAGTTCTTC.

The gene calls are TRBV15 and TRBJ1-1, with a weak D call TRBD1 (5 bases). The V and J ends lost 0 bases and 4 bases respectively, with 12 bases between them. Germline CDR1 LNHNV, CDR2 YYDKDF (reference sequence). CDR3 length: 15 amino acids. CDR3 bases: TGTGCCACCAGCAGAGAAAGGGGAGCGTTCACTGAAGCTTTCTTT. It encodes CATSRERGAFTEAFF. Based on the CDR3 plus reference TRBV15 and TRBJ1-1, the full variable domain is DAMVIQNPRYQVTQFGKPVTLSCSQTLNHNVMYWYQQKSSQAPKLLFHYYDKDFNNEADTPDNFQSRRPNTSFCFLDIRSPGLGDTAMYLCATSRERGAFTEAFFGQGTRLTVV.

V is TRBV28 and J is TRBJ1-2; 7 positions agree with TRBD1. The CDR3 runs to 17 residues. The germline V gene has CDR1 MDHEN and CDR2 SYDVKM. V lost 6 bases to trimming and J lost 6 bases; unmatched junction nucleotides: 19. The CDR3 is CASSSGGGQAILNGYTF. CDR3 coding DNA: TGTGCCAGCAGCTCAGGGGGGGGGCAGGCCATCCTCAATGGCTACACCTTC.

This chain connects TRBV2 to TRBJ2-7, with TRBD2 identical over 10 bases. CDR3 length: 15 amino acids. In germline, CDR1 is SNHLY, CDR2 FYNNEI. V was pared by 5 bases and J by 0 bases, with 4 bases of the junction left unmatched. CDR3 DNA: TGTGCCAGCAGTTCAACTAGCGGGGACTCCTACGAGCAGTACTTC. Protein: CASSSTSGDSYEQYF.

The gene calls are TRBV2 and TRBJ1-2; no clear D. The germline gives CDR1 SNHLY, CDR2 FYNNEI. The CDR3 loop spans 12 amino acids. V dropped 6 bases and J dropped 3 bases, with 8 bases sitting between them. CDR3 residues: CASRGLDYGYTF. The CDR3 DNA reads TGTGCCAGCAGGGGTTTGGACTATGGCTACACCTTC.

The chain uses TRBV25-1 and TRBJ1-6, with TRBD1 as a possible D gene (5 bases). Germline V gene data show CDR1 as MGHDK and CDR2 as SYGVNS. This CDR3 is built from 15 residues. V was pared by 1 base and J by 8 bases, with 12 bases between. The DNA for the CDR3 is TGTGCCAGCAGTGAATCCGTGAGGGGTGATTCACCCCTCCACTTT. This encodes CASSESVRGDSPLHF. Based on the CDR3 plus reference TRBV25-1 and TRBJ1-6, the full variable domain is EADIYQTPRYLVIGTGKKITLECSQTMGHDKMYWYQQDPGMELHLIHYSYGVNSTEKGDLSSESTVSRIRTEHFPLTLESARPSHTSQYLCASSESVRGDSPLHFGNGTRLTVT.